This is a list of T cell receptor beta chains from one sample in a study of cytomegalovirus exposure and HLA in healthy donors. The data were produced by immunoSEQ multiplex PCR, yet TCRdb's version contains in-frame clones alone and is incomplete. This sample has more than 110,000 clones, with roughly 86% found just once. The sequenced sample consisted of PBMCs. These receptors came from a woman in her twenties or thirties in good health and CMV-seronegative. Both conserved end residues are part of each CDR3.

v_call: TRBV5-1; cdr3_aa: CASSPARGDTQYF
v_call: TRBV5-1; cdr3_aa: CASSWTGGYEQYF
v_call: TRBV5-1; cdr3_aa: CASSQSGSTETQYF
v_call: TRBV27; cdr3_aa: CASSFGDRGPGTEAFF
v_call: TRBV28; cdr3_aa: CASSWDITYEQYF
v_call: TRBV12-5; cdr3_aa: CASGLAANTGELFF
v_call: TRBV7-2; cdr3_aa: CASSLIMTAQETQYF
v_call: TRBV4-3; cdr3_aa: CASSQTYQGLRFF
v_call: TRBV19; cdr3_aa: CASSIDDQGVKNTEAFF
v_call: TRBV19; cdr3_aa: CASSPLYTGTGELFF
v_call: TRBV4-2; cdr3_aa: CASSQGVAGGITGELFF
v_call: TRBV29-1; cdr3_aa: CSVPGGTINEQFF
v_call: TRBV5-1; cdr3_aa: CASSAGDRGLTTETQYF
v_call: TRBV5-4; cdr3_aa: CASSLDAITEAFF
v_call: TRBV15; cdr3_aa: CATSRGLMETQYF
v_call: TRBV27; cdr3_aa: CASSLFPDRVSSGANVLTF
v_call: TRBV2; cdr3_aa: CASSGLAVTMSEVF
v_call: TRBV4-2; cdr3_aa: CASSLESTNEKLFF
v_call: TRBV11-2; cdr3_aa: CASSATGDFGELFF
v_call: TRBV6-5; cdr3_aa: CASSYDSGGLGTQYF
v_call: TRBV28; cdr3_aa: CASSLVGFGGAPLHF
v_call: TRBV6-5; cdr3_aa: CASSRGSYNEQFF
v_call: TRBV4-3; cdr3_aa: CASSQEGGGHTDTQYF
v_call: TRBV11-2; cdr3_aa: CASRNNSGGVYTQYF
v_call: TRBV5-5; cdr3_aa: CASSLTLSGGASNEQYF
v_call: TRBV6-1; cdr3_aa: CASSQGTGNGRRAGELFF
v_call: TRBV28; cdr3_aa: CASSAKWTVYYEQYF
v_call: TRBV7-9; cdr3_aa: CASSLGQGDPYEQYF
v_call: TRBV2; cdr3_aa: CASSVGRGTEKLFF
v_call: TRBV6-6; cdr3_aa: CASAPSGGKAPLHF
v_call: TRBV7-6; cdr3_aa: CASSLFPENNEQFF
v_call: TRBV13; cdr3_aa: CASSWSPGSYEQYF
v_call: TRBV13; cdr3_aa: CASSLLAGPGDYGYTF
v_call: TRBV5-1; cdr3_aa: CASSLGMRRTEQTDTQYF
v_call: TRBV19; cdr3_aa: CASRLTGAGYYGYTF
v_call: TRBV6-1; cdr3_aa: CASTLMGGADGYTF
v_call: TRBV4-3; cdr3_aa: CASSRRTRADTQYF
v_call: TRBV18; cdr3_aa: CASSPPSGGRDTQYF
v_call: TRBV30; cdr3_aa: CAWRLRDRFYNEQFF
v_call: TRBV30; cdr3_aa: CAWSVLTEAFF